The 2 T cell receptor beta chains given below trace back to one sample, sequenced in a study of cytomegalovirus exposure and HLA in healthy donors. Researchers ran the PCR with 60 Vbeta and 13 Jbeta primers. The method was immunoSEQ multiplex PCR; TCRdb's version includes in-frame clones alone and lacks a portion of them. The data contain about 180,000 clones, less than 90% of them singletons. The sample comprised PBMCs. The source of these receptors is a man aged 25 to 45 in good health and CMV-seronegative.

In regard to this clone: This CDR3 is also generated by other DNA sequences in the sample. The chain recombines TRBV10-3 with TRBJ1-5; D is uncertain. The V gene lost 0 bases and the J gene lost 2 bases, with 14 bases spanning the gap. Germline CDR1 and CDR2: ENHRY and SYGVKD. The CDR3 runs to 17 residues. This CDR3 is CAISESGGPGGNQPQHF. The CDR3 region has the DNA TGTGCCATCAGTGAGTCGGGCGGCCCCGGGGGCAATCAGCCCCAGCATTTT.

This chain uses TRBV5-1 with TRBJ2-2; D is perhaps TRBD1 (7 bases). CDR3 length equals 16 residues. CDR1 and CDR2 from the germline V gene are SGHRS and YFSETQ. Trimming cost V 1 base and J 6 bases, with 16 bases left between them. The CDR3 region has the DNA TGCGCCAGCAGCTTGTACACGGCCAGGGGGGCCGGGGAGCTGTTTTTT. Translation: CASSLYTARGAGELFF.